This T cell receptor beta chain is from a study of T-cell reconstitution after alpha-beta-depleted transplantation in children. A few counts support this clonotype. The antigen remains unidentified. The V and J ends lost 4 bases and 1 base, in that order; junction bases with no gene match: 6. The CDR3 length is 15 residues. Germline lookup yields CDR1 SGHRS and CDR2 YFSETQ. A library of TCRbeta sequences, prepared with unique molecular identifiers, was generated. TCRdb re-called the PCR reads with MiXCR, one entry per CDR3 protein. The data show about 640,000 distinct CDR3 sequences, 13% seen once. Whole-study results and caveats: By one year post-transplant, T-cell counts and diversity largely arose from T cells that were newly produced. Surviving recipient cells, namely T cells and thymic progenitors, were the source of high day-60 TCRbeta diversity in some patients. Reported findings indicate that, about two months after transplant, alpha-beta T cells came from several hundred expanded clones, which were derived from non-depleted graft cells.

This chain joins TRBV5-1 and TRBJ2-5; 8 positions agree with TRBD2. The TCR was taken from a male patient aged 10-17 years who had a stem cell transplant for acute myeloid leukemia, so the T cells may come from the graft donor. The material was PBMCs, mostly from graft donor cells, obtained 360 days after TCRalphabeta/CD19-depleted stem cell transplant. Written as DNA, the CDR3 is TGCGCCAGCAGCCCTGACGGACTAGCCCAAGAGACCCAGTACTTC. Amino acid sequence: CASSPDGLAQETQYF.